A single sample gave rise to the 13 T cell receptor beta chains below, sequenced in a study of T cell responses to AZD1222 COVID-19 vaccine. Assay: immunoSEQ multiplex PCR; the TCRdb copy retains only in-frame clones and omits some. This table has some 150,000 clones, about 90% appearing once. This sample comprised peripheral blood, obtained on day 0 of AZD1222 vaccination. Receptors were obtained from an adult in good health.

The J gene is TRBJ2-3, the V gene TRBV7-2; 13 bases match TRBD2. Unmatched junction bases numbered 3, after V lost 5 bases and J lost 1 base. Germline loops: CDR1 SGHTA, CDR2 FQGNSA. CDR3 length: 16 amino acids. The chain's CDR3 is CASSILAGGGTDTQYF. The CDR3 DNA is TGTGCCAGCAGCATACTAGCGGGGGGGGGCACAGATACGCAGTATTTT.

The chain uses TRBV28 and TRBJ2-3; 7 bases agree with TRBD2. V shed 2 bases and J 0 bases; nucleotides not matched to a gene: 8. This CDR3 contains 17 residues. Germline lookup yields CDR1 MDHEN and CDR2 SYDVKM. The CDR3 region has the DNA TGTGCCAGCAGTTTAACCCCCGGGCGGGGGAGCACAGATACGCAGTATTTT. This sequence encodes CASSLTPGRGSTDTQYF.

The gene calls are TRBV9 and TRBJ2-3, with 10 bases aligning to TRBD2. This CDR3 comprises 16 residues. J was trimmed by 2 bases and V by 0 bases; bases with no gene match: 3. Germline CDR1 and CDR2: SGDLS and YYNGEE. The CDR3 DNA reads TGTGCCAGCAGCGTAGTACTAGCGGGGAACACAGATACGCAGTATTTT. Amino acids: CASSVVLAGNTDTQYF.

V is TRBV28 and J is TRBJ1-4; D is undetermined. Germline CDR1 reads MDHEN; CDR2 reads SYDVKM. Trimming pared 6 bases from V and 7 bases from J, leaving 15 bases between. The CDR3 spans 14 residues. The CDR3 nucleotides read TGTGCCAGCAGCCTAGTTATTCTGGGTGAAAAACTGTTTTTT. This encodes CASSLVILGEKLFF.

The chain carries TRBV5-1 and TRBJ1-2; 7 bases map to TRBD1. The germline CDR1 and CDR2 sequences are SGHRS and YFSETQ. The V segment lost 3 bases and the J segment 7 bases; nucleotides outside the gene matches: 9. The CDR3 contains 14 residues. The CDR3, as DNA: TGCGCCAGCAGCTCCGGACAGGCCCTCTTTGGCTACACCTTC. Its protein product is CASSSGQALFGYTF.

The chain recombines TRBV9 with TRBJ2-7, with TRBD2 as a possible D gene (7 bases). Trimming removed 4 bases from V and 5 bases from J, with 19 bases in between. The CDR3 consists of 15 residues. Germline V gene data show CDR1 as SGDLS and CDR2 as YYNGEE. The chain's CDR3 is CASSPTLGGVDEQYF. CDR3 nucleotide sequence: TGTGCCAGCAGCCCGACCCTAGGGGGGGTGGACGAGCAGTACTTC.

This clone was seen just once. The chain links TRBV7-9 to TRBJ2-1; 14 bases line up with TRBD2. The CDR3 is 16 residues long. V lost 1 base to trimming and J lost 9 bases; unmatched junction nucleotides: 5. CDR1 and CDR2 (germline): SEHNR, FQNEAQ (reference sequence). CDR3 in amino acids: CASSLGGTSGSVEQFF. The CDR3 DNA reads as TGTGCCAGCAGCTTAGGGGGGACTAGCGGGAGTGTTGAGCAGTTCTTC.

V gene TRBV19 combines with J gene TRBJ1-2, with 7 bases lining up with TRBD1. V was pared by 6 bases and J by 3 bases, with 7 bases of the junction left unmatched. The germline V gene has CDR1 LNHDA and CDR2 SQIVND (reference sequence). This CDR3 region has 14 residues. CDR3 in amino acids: CASRRDSLDYGYTF. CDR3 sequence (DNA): TGTGCCAGTAGACGGGACAGTCTCGACTATGGCTACACCTTC.

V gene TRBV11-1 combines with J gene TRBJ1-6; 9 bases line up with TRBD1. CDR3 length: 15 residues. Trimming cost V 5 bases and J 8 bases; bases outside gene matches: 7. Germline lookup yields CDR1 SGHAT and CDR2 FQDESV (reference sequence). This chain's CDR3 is CASSKDRGKDSPLHF. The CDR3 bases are TGTGCCAGCAGCAAGGACAGGGGTAAGGATTCACCCCTCCACTTT.

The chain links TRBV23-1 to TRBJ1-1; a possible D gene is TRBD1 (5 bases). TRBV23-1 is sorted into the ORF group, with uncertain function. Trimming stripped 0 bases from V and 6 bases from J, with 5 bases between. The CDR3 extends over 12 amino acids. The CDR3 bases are TGCGCCAGCAGTCAATCGGGACCTGAAGCTTTCTTT. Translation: CASSQSGPEAFF.

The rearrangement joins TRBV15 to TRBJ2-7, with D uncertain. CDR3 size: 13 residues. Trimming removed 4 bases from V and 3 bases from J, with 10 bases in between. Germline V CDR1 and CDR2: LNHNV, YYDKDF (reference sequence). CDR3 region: CATSIQVGYEQYF. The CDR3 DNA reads TGTGCCACCAGCATTCAGGTCGGCTACGAGCAGTACTTC.

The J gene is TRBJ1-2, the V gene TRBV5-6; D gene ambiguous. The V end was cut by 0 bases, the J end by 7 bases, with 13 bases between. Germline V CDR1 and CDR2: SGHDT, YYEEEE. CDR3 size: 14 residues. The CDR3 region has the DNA TGTGCCAGCAGCTTGGGAGATAACGGGATTGGCTACACCTTC. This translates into CASSLGDNGIGYTF.

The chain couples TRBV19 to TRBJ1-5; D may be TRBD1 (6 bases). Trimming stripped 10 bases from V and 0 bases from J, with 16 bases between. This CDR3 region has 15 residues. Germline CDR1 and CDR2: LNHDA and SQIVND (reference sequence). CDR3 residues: CATKKGDYSNQPQHF. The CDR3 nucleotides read TGTGCCACCAAGAAGGGGGATTATAGCAATCAGCCCCAGCATTTT.